This TCR beta chain came from a study of T cells in Graves' hyperthyroidism and ophthalmopathy. The CDR3 runs to 16 residues. V dropped 0 bases and J dropped 5 bases, with 16 bases sitting between them. Germline V gene sequence: CDR1 MNHEY, CDR2 SVGAGI. The investigators amplified TCR beta CDR3 regions from RNA transcripts. The TCR CDR3 first-round RT-PCR relied on the HTBI primer set. In TCRdb, the multiplex PCR reads were re-called with MiXCR into one record per CDR3 protein. In the table there are more than 300,000 distinct CDR3 sequences, approximately 18% of which are singletons. The table lists this clonotype with many counts.

The chain has TRBV6-5 and TRBJ2-5; weak D call: TRBD2 (6 bases). This TCR was sampled from a woman aged 30 to 39 with Graves' hyperthyroidism that later progressed to Graves' ophthalmopathy. The sequenced sample was blood. CDR3 loop: CASSYSSSGSPETQYF. Written as DNA, the CDR3 is TGTGCCAGCAGTTACTCGTCGAGCGGGTCCCCGGAGACCCAGTACTTC.